This paragraph reports one T cell receptor beta chain. What it binds is unknown. In the study's own analysis: In the immunoSEQ data, sequences were junction-only and lacked quality scores, so filtering differed. TCRdb's table, derived via immunoSEQ multiplex PCR, lists solely in-frame clones and lacks some. V and J calls and clone size come straight from that table; D and trimming were deduced from the DNA. In the table there are roughly 1,600,000 clones, approximately 98.5% of which are singletons. The data were taken from a study of shared clonotypes between healthy human individuals. Study findings and constraints: Across subsets, estimated richness was generally greater for naive than for memory populations. Few donors limited the genetic and exposure-history diversity represented. Expectations were that clonotype sharing among donors would be affected by sequencing depth.

Trimming removed 5 bases from V and 3 bases from J; junction bases left unmatched: 8. The germline V gene encodes CDR1 SGHTA and CDR2 FQGNSA. This CDR3 spans 15 amino acids. The source is a man younger than 40 in good health. The sample was naive CD4+ T cells sorted from blood. Subset indicated: CD45RA+ positively selected. The chain links TRBV7-2 to TRBJ1-2, with 8 positions matching TRBD1. CDR3 coding DNA: TGTGCCAGCAGCCGAGAAAGGGGACAGGACTATGGCTACACCTTC. Translation: CASSRERGQDYGYTF.